This passage covers 3 T cell receptor beta chains from one sample sequenced in a study of T cell changes during pregnancy in multiple sclerosis. Clones were read by immunoSEQ multiplex PCR, and TCRdb kept only the in-frame ones, dropping some. This table has about 80,000 clones, about 90% appearing once. The sample was peripheral blood, taken before pregnancy. All receptors come from a female donor with multiple sclerosis, enrolled in a pregnancy study.

The V call is TRBV4-3, the J call TRBJ2-7, with 7 bases aligning to TRBD2. The germline gives CDR1 LGHNA, CDR2 YSLEER. The V segment lost 1 base and the J segment 3 bases; nucleotides outside the gene matches: 6. The CDR3 spans 15 residues. The CDR3 DNA is TGCGCCAGCAGCCAAGGGGGAGGGCCCGGCTACGAGCAGTACTTC. As protein: CASSQGGGPGYEQYF.

J is TRBJ2-7 and V is TRBV9; 11 bases line up with TRBD2. V dropped 2 bases and J dropped 4; count of bases not matched to a gene: 5. Germline V gene sequence: CDR1 SGDLS, CDR2 YYNGEE. The CDR3 consists of 15 residues. CDR3 nucleotides: TGTGCCAGCAGCGTGAGGACTAGCGGGCCTTACGAGCAGTACTTC. Protein product: CASSVRTSGPYEQYF.

This clone was detected once. The CDR3 loop reads CASSASSGLTYNEQFF. The CDR3 DNA reads as TGTGCCAGCAGCGCCTCTAGCGGCCTTACCTACAATGAGCAGTTCTTC. This chain uses TRBV9 with TRBJ2-1, with TRBD2 matching over 7 bases. Germline trimming cut 3 bases from V and 2 bases from J; bases unmatched to any gene: 8. This CDR3 is 16 amino acids long. Germline CDR1 is SGDLS and CDR2 is YYNGEE.